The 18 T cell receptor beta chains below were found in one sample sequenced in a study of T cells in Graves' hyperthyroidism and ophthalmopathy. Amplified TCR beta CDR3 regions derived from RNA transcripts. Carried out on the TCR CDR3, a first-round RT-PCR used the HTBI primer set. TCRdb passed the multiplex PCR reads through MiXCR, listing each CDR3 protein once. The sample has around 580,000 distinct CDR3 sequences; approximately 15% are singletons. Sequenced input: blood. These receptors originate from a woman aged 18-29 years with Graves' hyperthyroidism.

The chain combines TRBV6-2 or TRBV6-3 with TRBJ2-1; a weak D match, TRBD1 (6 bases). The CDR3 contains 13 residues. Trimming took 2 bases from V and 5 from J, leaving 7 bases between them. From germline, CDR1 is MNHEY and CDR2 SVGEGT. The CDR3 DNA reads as TGTGCCAGCAGTTACCGGGACAACAATGAGCAGTTCTTC. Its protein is CASSYRDNNEQFF.

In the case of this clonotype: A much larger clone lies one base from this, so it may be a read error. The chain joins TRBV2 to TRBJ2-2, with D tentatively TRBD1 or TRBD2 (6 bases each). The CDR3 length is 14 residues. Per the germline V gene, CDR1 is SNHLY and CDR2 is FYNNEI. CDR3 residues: CASSEAGGSGELYF. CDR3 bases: TGTGCCAGCAGTGAAGCTGGGGGGTCAGGGGAGCTGTATTTT.

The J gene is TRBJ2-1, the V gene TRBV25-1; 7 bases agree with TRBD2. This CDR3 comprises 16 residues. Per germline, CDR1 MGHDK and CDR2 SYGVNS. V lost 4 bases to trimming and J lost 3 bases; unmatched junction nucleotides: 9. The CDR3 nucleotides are TGTGCCAGCAGTGGAGGGTGGCTAGCGGACTACAATGAGCAGTTCTTC. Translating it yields CASSGGWLADYNEQFF.

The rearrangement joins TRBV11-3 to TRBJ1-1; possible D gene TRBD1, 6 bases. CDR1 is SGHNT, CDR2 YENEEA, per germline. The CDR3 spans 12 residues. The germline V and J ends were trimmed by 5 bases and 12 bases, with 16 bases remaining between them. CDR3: CASSVATGFPFF. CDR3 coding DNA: TGTGCCAGCAGCGTAGCTACAGGGTTTCCTTTCTTT.

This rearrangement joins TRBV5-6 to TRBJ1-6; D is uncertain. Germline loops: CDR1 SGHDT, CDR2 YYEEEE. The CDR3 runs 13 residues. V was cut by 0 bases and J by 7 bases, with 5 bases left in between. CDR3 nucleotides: TGTGCCAGCAGCTTGGCGGAGAATTCACCCCTCCACTTT. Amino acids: CASSLAENSPLHF.

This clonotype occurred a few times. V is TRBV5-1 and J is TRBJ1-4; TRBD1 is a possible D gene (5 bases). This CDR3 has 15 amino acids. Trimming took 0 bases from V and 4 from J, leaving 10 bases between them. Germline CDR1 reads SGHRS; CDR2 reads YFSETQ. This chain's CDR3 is CASSLAAGINEKLFF. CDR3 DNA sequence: TGCGCCAGCAGCTTGGCCGCAGGGATTAATGAAAAACTGTTTTTT.

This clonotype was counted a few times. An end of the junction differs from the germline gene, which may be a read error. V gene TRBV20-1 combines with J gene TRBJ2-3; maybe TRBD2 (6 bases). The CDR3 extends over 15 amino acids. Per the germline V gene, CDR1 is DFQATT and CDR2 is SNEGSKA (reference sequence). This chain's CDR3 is CSASFLAVSTDTRYF. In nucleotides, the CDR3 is TGCAGTGCTAGTTTTTTAGCGGTATCCACAGATACGCGGTATTTT.

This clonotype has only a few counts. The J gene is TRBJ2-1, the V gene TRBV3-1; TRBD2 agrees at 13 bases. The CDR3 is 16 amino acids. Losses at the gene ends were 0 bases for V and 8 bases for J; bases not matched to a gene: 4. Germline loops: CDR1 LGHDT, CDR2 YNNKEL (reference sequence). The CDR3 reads CASSQEVLAGGHEQFF. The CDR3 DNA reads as TGTGCCAGCAGCCAAGAGGTACTAGCGGGAGGGCATGAGCAGTTCTTC.

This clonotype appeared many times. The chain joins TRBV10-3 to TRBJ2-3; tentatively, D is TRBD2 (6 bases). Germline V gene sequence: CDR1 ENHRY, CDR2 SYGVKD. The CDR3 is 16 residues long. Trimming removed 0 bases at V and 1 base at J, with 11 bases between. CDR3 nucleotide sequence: TGTGCCATCAGTGAGTCTCCGGGAGAAGGCACAGATACGCAGTATTTT. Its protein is CAISESPGEGTDTQYF.

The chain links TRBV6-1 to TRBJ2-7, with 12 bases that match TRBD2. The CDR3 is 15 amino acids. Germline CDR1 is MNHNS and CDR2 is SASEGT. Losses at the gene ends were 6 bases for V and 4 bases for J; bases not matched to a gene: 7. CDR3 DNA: TGTGCCAGCAGAAAAACTAGCGGGGGGATATACGAGCAGTACTTC. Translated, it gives CASRKTSGGIYEQYF.

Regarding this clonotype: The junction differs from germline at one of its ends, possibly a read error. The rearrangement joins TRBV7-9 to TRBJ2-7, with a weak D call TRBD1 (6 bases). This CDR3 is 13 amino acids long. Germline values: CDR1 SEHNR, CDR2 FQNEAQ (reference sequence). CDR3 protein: CTSVDKQGNEQYF. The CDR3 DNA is TGTACCAGCGTGGATAAACAGGGAAACGAGCAGTACTTC.

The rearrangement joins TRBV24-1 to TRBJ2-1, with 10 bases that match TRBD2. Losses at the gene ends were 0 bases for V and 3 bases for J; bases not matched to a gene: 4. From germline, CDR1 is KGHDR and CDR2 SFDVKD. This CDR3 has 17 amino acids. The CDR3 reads CATSDLRAGGNYNEQFF. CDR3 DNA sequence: TGTGCCACCAGTGATTTGCGAGCGGGAGGGAACTACAATGAGCAGTTCTTC.

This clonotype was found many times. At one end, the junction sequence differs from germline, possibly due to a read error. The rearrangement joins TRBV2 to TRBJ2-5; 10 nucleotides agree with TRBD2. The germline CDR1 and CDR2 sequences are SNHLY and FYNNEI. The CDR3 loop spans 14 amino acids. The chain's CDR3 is CASSEGLAAETQYF. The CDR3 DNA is TGTGCCAGCAGCGAAGGACTAGCGGCGGAGACCCAGTACTTC.

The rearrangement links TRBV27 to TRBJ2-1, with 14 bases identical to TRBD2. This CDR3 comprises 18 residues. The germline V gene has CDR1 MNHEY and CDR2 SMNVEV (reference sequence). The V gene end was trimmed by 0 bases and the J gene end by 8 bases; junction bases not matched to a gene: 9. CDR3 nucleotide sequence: TGTGCCAGCAGTTTATCAGGGGGACTAGCGGGAGTATATTATGAGCAGTTCTTC. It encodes CASSLSGGLAGVYYEQFF.

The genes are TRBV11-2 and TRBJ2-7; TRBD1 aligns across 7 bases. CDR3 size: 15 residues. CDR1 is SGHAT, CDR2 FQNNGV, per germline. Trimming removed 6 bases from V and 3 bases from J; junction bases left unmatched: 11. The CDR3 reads CASSITGTDFYEQYF. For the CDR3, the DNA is TGTGCCAGCAGTATTACCGGGACAGACTTCTACGAGCAGTACTTC.

CDR3 sequence reads: CASSRPSPSGANVLTF. The CDR3 DNA is TGCGCCAGCTCTCGACCATCACCCTCTGGGGCCAACGTCCTGACTTTC. The genes are TRBV10-2 and TRBJ2-6; D not resolved. V lost 8 bases, J lost 0 bases, and 14 bases lay in between. The germline V gene has CDR1 WSHSY and CDR2 SAAADI. The CDR3 has 16 residues.

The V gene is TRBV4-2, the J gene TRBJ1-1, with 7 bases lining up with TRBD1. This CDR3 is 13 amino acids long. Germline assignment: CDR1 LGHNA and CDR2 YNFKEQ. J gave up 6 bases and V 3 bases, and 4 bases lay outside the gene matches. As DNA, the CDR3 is TGTGCCAGCAGCCAGACAGGGCAATCTGAAGCTTTCTTT. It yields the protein CASSQTGQSEAFF.

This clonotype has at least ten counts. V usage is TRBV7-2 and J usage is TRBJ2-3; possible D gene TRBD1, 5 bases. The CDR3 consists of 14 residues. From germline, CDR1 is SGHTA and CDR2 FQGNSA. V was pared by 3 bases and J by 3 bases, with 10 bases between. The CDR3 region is CASSFRQTTDTQYF. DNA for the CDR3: TGTGCCAGCAGCTTTCGACAGACGACAGATACGCAGTATTTT.